Given below is one T cell receptor beta chain in context. Its target is unknown. Of the isolated RNA, all was reverse transcribed, and so the sequenced material was expressed TCRB transcripts. The protocol was immunoSEQ multiplex PCR, while the TCRdb copy is restricted to in-frame clones and leaves out a portion. In the table there are over 600,000 clones, 9.5% to 15% of which are singletons. This sample was taken from a study of beta chain features in type 1 diabetes. Turning to the study itself: Patients shared similar age, gender and cell yields with healthy donors.

Study findings and constraints: TCRB CDR3s from Type 1 diabetes patients were moderately but significantly shorter in all four CD4+ subsets.

The sample comprised naive CD4+ T cells from blood. This sequence originates from a man aged 25 to 40 with type 1 diabetes.

CDR3 nucleotide sequence: TGCGCCAGCAGCACTTCGGCGGGGGTAGGCAATGAGCAGTTCTTC. This codes for CASSTSAGVGNEQFF. The chain recombines TRBV5-1 with TRBJ2-1; 7 nucleotides agree with TRBD2. Trimming cost V 4 bases and J 6 bases; bases outside gene matches: 10. CDR1 is SGHRS, CDR2 YFSETQ, per germline. The CDR3 length is 15 residues.